This T cell receptor beta chain was documented in a study of blood T cell repertoires in COVID-19. This CDR3 has 16 amino acids. V shed 0 bases and J 4 bases; nucleotides not matched to a gene: 4. From germline, CDR1 is SGHRS and CDR2 YFSETQ. Produced via immunoSEQ multiplex PCR; TCRdb's table is partial and in-frame only. Of about 83,000 clones listed, about 88% are singletons. This clone came up a few times. The sequencing sample was made of peripheral blood. This chain joins TRBV5-1 and TRBJ1-5, with 10 bases fitting TRBD1. The TCR originated in a man older than 75 with active or convalescent COVID-19. In nucleotides, the CDR3 is TGCGCCAGCAGCTTGGAGGGGACAGGGGATAATCAGCCCCAGCATTTT. Amino acids: CASSLEGTGDNQPQHF. Filled out from reference TRBV5-1 and TRBJ1-5, the complete variable domain reads KAGVTQTPRYLIKTRGQQVTLSCSPISGHRSVSWYQQTPGQGLQFLFEYFSETQRNKGNFPGRFSGRQFSNSRSEMNVSTLELGDSALYLCASSLEGTGDNQPQHFGDGTRLSIL.